The 32 T cell receptor beta chains below all came from one sample that was sequenced in a study of blood T cell repertoires in COVID-19. The method was immunoSEQ multiplex PCR; TCRdb's version includes in-frame clones alone and lacks a portion of them. The sample lists about 180,000 clones; roughly 86% were seen once. The specimen was peripheral blood. These receptors were collected from a woman aged 25 to 45 with active or convalescent COVID-19.

The rearrangement links TRBV3-1 (or the pseudogene TRBV3-2) to TRBJ2-2; a possible D gene is TRBD1 (6 bases). CDR3 length: 13 residues. Germline V lookup: CDR1 LGHDT, CDR2 YNNKEL (reference sequence). Deletions cut 4 bases from V and 6 bases from J, with 9 bases between. The CDR3 DNA follows: TGTGCCAGCAGCCCCAACAGGGCCGGGGAGCTGTTTTTT. Its translation: CASSPNRAGELFF.

V is TRBV5-5 and J is TRBJ1-2; no definite D call. Germline V CDR1 and CDR2: SGHKS, YYEKEE (reference sequence). With 2 bases removed from V and 4 bases from J, the gap between germline ends came to 6 bases. The CDR3 has 12 residues. CDR3 DNA sequence: TGTGCCAGCAGCTTAGAGTCCTATGGCTACACCTTC. Translated, it gives CASSLESYGYTF.

V usage is TRBV2 and J usage is TRBJ1-6; maybe TRBD1 (5 bases). V was cut by 6 bases and J by 14 bases, with 17 bases left in between. The CDR3 sequence is 13 residues long. Germline assignment: CDR1 SNHLY and CDR2 FYNNEI. CDR3 sequence: CASSVDSLAALHF. The DNA for the CDR3 is TGTGCCAGCAGCGTTGACAGTCTCGCGGCCCTCCACTTT.

The chain links TRBV11-2 to TRBJ2-7; 9 bases are a match to TRBD2. The length of the CDR3 is 14 residues. CDR1 and CDR2 (germline): SGHAT, FQNNGV. Trimming at V came to 1 base and at J to 9 bases, leaving 7 bases not matched to a gene. In DNA, the CDR3 is TGTGCCAGCAGCTTAGTGGGTAGCGGGAGTTGGCAGTACTTC. Translating it yields CASSLVGSGSWQYF.

The chain uses TRBV3-1 (or the pseudogene TRBV3-2) and TRBJ2-1; the match to TRBD2 covers 14 bases. CDR3 length: 16 amino acids. In germline, CDR1 is LGHDT, CDR2 YNNKEL (reference sequence). The junction had 4 bases not matched to a gene; V was cut back by 0 bases and J by 9 bases. Written as DNA, the CDR3 is TGTGCCAGCAGCCAAGATCCGGGACTAGCGGGAGTTGAGCAGTTCTTC. This sequence encodes CASSQDPGLAGVEQFF.

The chain recombines TRBV6-1 with TRBJ1-2; D call uncertain. Germline V CDR1 and CDR2: MNHNS, SASEGT. This CDR3 spans 15 amino acids. Between the trimmed V and J ends, which lost 3 bases and 2 bases, there was a span of 13 bases. The CDR3 coding sequence is TGTGCCAGCAGTGATGCCCTTGTCAGGAACTATGGCTACACCTTC. It yields the protein CASSDALVRNYGYTF.

This clone was picked up one time. The CDR3 loop reads CASIPGQGIGYTF. The DNA of the CDR3 is TGTGCCAGCATTCCGGGACAGGGTATCGGCTACACCTTC. This chain links TRBV28 with TRBJ1-2; 9 nucleotides agree with TRBD1. There are 13 residues in the CDR3. Germline V lookup: CDR1 MDHEN, CDR2 SYDVKM. The J segment lost 8 bases and the V segment lost 7 bases, leaving 8 bases of the junction unmatched.

V is TRBV13 and J is TRBJ2-7; D is possibly TRBD2 (7 bases). This CDR3 is 15 amino acids long. V was clipped by 6 bases and J by 0 bases, with 15 bases between them. Germline V gene lookup returns CDR1 PRHDT and CDR2 FYEKMQ (reference sequence). The CDR3 DNA reads as TGTGCCAGCAGTTTTAGGGGGACTACCTCCTACGAGCAGTACTTC. Residues: CASSFRGTTSYEQYF. The whole variable domain, filled in from reference TRBV13 and TRBJ2-7, reads AAGVIQSPRHLIKEKRETATLKCYPIPRHDTVYWYQQGPGQDPQFLISFYEKMQSDKGSIPDRFSAQQFSDYHSELNMSSLELGDSALYFCASSFRGTTSYEQYFGPGTRLTVT.

This clone showed up just once. The chain joins TRBV5-1 to TRBJ1-5, with D uncertain. The CDR3 runs 12 residues. Trimming removed 4 bases from V and 3 bases from J, with 5 bases in between. The germline V gene has CDR1 SGHRS and CDR2 YFSETQ. The CDR3 DNA reads TGCGCCAGCAGCCCGTACAATCAGCCCCAGCATTTT. Translation gives CASSPYNQPQHF.

V gene TRBV2 combines with J gene TRBJ2-2, with 9 bases matching TRBD1. Germline V gene data show CDR1 as SNHLY and CDR2 as FYNNEI. V lost 6 bases and J lost 7; bases outside the gene matches: 9. The CDR3 length is 15 residues. CDR3 sequence: CASRPIQGASGELFF. CDR3 nucleotides: TGTGCCAGCAGACCCATACAGGGGGCGAGCGGGGAGCTGTTTTTT.

This chain links TRBV19 with TRBJ1-5; 8 bases agree with TRBD1. The CDR3 is made up of 15 amino acids. CDR1 LNHDA and CDR2 SQIVND come from the germline V gene (reference sequence). After removal of 6 bases from V and 7 bases from J, the junction contained 11 bases not matched to a gene. The CDR3 protein is CASRRSGGAGQPQHF. The CDR3 region has the DNA TGTGCCAGTAGGCGCTCAGGGGGCGCGGGACAGCCCCAGCATTTT.

CDR3 loop: CASSLPPGLAGVRNEQFF. The CDR3 bases are TGTGCCAGCAGTTTACCTCCGGGACTAGCGGGAGTAAGAAATGAGCAGTTCTTC. The rearrangement joins TRBV27 to TRBJ2-1, with 14 bases matching TRBD2. The germline V gene has CDR1 MNHEY and CDR2 SMNVEV (reference sequence). CDR3 length: 18 amino acids. J gave up 7 bases and V 2 bases, and 10 bases lay outside the gene matches.

The CDR3: CASSAQGSDTEAFF. As DNA, the CDR3 is TGCGCCAGCAGCGCGCAGGGTTCGGACACTGAAGCTTTCTTT. The V call is TRBV5-1, the J call TRBJ1-1; D possibly corresponds to TRBD1 (5 bases). V lost 4 bases to trimming and J lost 3 bases, with 13 bases between them. The CDR3 loop spans 14 amino acids. Germline lookup yields CDR1 SGHRS and CDR2 YFSETQ.

J is TRBJ1-1 and V is TRBV28, with 7 positions matching TRBD1. The CDR3 has 18 residues. The germline CDR1 and CDR2 sequences are MDHEN and SYDVKM. The V gene end was trimmed by 4 bases and the J gene end by 6 bases; junction bases not matched to a gene: 20. In DNA, the CDR3 is TGTGCCAGCAGTTCCTTATTCGGACAGGCAGCGGGAGTCGCTGAAGCTTTCTTT. This codes for CASSSLFGQAAGVAEAFF.

The chain carries TRBV2 and TRBJ2-3, with no clear D. The germline V gene encodes CDR1 SNHLY and CDR2 FYNNEI. Trimming left V 5 bases short and J 5 bases short, with 5 bases between. The CDR3 is 11 amino acids. The CDR3: CASSTRDTQYF. The CDR3, as DNA: TGTGCCAGCAGTACCAGAGATACGCAGTATTTT.

This chain links TRBV5-5 with TRBJ2-1; D is uncertain. Deletions cut 3 bases from V and 4 bases from J, with 14 bases between. This CDR3 spans 15 amino acids. Germline assignment: CDR1 SGHKS and CDR2 YYEKEE (reference sequence). The CDR3 DNA reads as TGTGCCAGCAGCTATAGCCCGTGGCGGTACAATGAGCAGTTCTTC. Translated: CASSYSPWRYNEQFF. Using reference TRBV5-5 and TRBJ2-1 for the parts outside the CDR3, the full variable domain is DAGVTQSPTHLIKTRGQQVTLRCSPISGHKSVSWYQQVLGQGPQFIFQYYEKEERGRGNFPDRFSARQFPNYSSELNVNALLLGDSALYLCASSYSPWRYNEQFFGPGTRLTVL.

The rearrangement uses TRBV24-1 and TRBJ2-7, with 8 positions matching TRBD1. Germline-derived CDR1 and CDR2 are KGHDR and SFDVKD. V lost 2 bases and J lost 1; bases outside the gene matches: 6. The CDR3 is 16 residues long. The CDR3 DNA reads as TGTGCCACCAGTGATTACCAGGGGGCATTGTCCTACGAGCAGTACTTC. It is translated as CATSDYQGALSYEQYF.

The chain has TRBV4-1 and TRBJ2-1, with unresolved D. The CDR3 is made up of 12 amino acids. Germline CDR1 is MGHRA and CDR2 is YSYEKL. V was pared by 6 bases and J by 5 bases, with 8 bases between. This CDR3 is CASRGADNEQFF. The CDR3 DNA follows: TGCGCCAGCAGGGGCGCAGACAATGAGCAGTTCTTC.

CDR3 region: CASSLDRNRVHTF. The DNA of the CDR3 is TGTGCCAGCAGCTTAGATCGGAACAGGGTCCACACCTTC. V gene TRBV7-9 combines with J gene TRBJ1-2, with D possibly matching TRBD1 (6 bases). V shed 1 base and J shed 12 bases, with 15 bases lying between them. This CDR3 has 13 amino acids. The germline gives CDR1 SEHNR, CDR2 FQNEAQ (reference sequence).

This chain uses TRBV6-6 with TRBJ2-3, with TRBD2 identical over 14 bases. CDR3 size: 16 residues. Trimming cost V 6 bases and J 2 bases; bases outside gene matches: 4. Germline V gene data show CDR1 as MNHNY and CDR2 as SVGAGI (reference sequence). In DNA, the CDR3 is TGTGCCAGCAGCAGACTAGCGGGAGGGACCACAGATACGCAGTATTTT. Translated, it gives CASSRLAGGTTDTQYF.

The chain recombines TRBV18 with TRBJ2-2; D gene unclear. V dropped 3 bases and J dropped 1 base, with 6 bases sitting between them. Germline V gene data show CDR1 as KGHSH and CDR2 as LQKENI. This CDR3 contains 14 residues. The CDR3 loop reads CASSPDMNTGELFF. CDR3 nucleotides: TGTGCCAGCTCACCCGACATGAACACCGGGGAGCTGTTTTTT.

Only a few counts were recorded for this clone. The V and J genes are TRBV5-1 and TRBJ1-6; the D is unclear. Trimming pared 0 bases from V and 3 bases from J, leaving 7 bases between. Germline assignment: CDR1 SGHRS and CDR2 YFSETQ. The CDR3 is 15 residues long. The CDR3 region is CASSLESNYNSPLHF. The CDR3 nucleotides read TGCGCCAGCAGCTTGGAGTCTAACTATAATTCACCCCTCCACTTT.

The chain is built from TRBV27 and TRBJ1-2; possibly TRBD1 for D (6 bases). Germline V CDR1 and CDR2: MNHEY, SMNVEV (reference sequence). CDR3 size: 15 residues. The V end lost 2 bases, the J end lost 2 bases, and 12 bases lay between the germline ends. CDR3 region: CASSLPRGINYGYTF. For the CDR3, the DNA is TGTGCCAGCAGTTTACCCAGGGGAATCAACTATGGCTACACCTTC.

V usage is TRBV5-1 and J usage is TRBJ1-1; 7 nucleotides align to TRBD1. The trim removed 4 bases at V and 11 bases at J, leaving 8 bases unmatched. Germline-derived CDR1 and CDR2 are SGHRS and YFSETQ. The CDR3 has 12 amino acids. The CDR3 here is CASSTHSDRAFF. CDR3 nucleotide sequence: TGCGCCAGCAGCACCCACTCGGACAGGGCTTTCTTT.

A word on this clone: Other nucleotide sequences from this sample produce the same CDR3. The DNA for the CDR3 is TGTGCCAGCAGCTTAGATGGGACAGGGGGCAGAAAGGACACTGAAGCTTTCTTT. Translated, it gives CASSLDGTGGRKDTEAFF. This sequence joins TRBV11-2 and TRBJ1-1; TRBD1 aligns across 12 bases. Germline-derived CDR1 and CDR2 are SGHAT and FQNNGV. This CDR3 is 18 amino acids long. The ends lost 0 bases at V and 3 bases at J; junction bases unmatched: 8.

The genes are TRBV5-4 and TRBJ1-2; no clear D. Germline V gene sequence: CDR1 SGHNT, CDR2 YYREEE (reference sequence). The CDR3 consists of 12 residues. Between the trimmed V and J ends, which lost 2 bases and 8 bases, there was a span of 10 bases. CDR3 loop: CASSLSRVGYTF. The CDR3 DNA follows: TGTGCCAGCAGCTTATCGAGGGTAGGCTACACCTTC.

J is TRBJ2-7 and V is TRBV24-1; D may be TRBD2 (5 bases). This CDR3 comprises 15 residues. Germline V gene sequence: CDR1 KGHDR, CDR2 SFDVKD. Trimming stripped 8 bases from V and 7 bases from J, with 23 bases between. The CDR3 DNA sequence: TGTGCCACCACTGAGGAACGGGATGCATGTCCTGAGCAGTACTTC. Its protein product is CATTEERDACPEQYF.

The rearrangement joins TRBV6-6 to TRBJ1-6, with a possible D match to TRBD1 (5 bases). Trimming left V 6 bases short and J 6 bases short, with 9 bases between. The CDR3 length is 13 residues. CDR1 is MNHNY, CDR2 SVGAGI, per germline (reference sequence). The CDR3 is CASRTVRNSPLHF. The CDR3 DNA reads as TGTGCCAGCAGGACAGTACGTAATTCACCCCTCCACTTT.

The chain joins TRBV27 to TRBJ1-5; D is uncertain. This CDR3 contains 14 residues. V was shortened by 3 bases and J by 0 bases, with 6 bases between the two germline ends. Germline lookup yields CDR1 MNHEY and CDR2 SMNVEV (reference sequence). CDR3: CASSFSYSNQPQHF. The CDR3 DNA is TGTGCCAGCAGTTTCAGTTATAGCAATCAGCCCCAGCATTTT.

CDR3 DNA: TGTGCCAGCAGCTCCGGGGGACGGTATAGCAATCAGCCCCAGCATTTT. Amino acids: CASSSGGRYSNQPQHF. The chain combines TRBV7-6 with TRBJ1-5, with D maybe TRBD1 (5 bases). The germline V and J ends were trimmed by 4 bases and 0 bases, with 13 bases remaining between them. Looked up from germline, CDR1 is SGHVS and CDR2 is FNYEAQ. There are 16 residues in the CDR3.

This clone was seen a handful of times. This chain uses TRBV7-9 with TRBJ2-5; D gene unclear. The CDR3 sequence is 14 residues long. V lost 1 base, J lost 0 bases, and 6 bases lay in between. CDR1 is SEHNR, CDR2 FQNEAQ, per germline (reference sequence). CDR3 loop: CASSLESNQETQYF. The DNA of the CDR3 is TGTGCCAGCAGCTTAGAGAGCAACCAAGAGACCCAGTACTTC.

The chain links TRBV2 to TRBJ2-7; TRBD1 aligns across 8 bases. The length of the CDR3 is 14 residues. Trimming took 2 bases from V and 4 from J; bases not matched to a gene: 4. CDR1 SNHLY and CDR2 FYNNEI come from the germline V gene. The DNA of the CDR3 is TGTGCCAGCAGTGAACAGGGGGCGCAGTACGAGCAGTACTTC. Translating gives CASSEQGAQYEQYF.